In this sample, the clone carrying this T cell receptor (beta chain) turned up a few times. Its specificity is unknown. These data come from a study of T cells in Graves' hyperthyroidism and ophthalmopathy. It was uncontrolled infection, other autoimmune disease, pregnancy or lactation that excluded patients. Diagnostic decisions used clinical symptoms, serum thyroxine and TRAb, thyroid ultrasound and orbital computed tomography. General study results and limits: Most thyroid clonotypes expanded above 0.001 were also detected in blood. Onset of ophthalmopathy came a median approximately 6.5 months after the model predicted it.

The germline CDR1 and CDR2 sequences are SEHNR and FQNEAQ (reference sequence). With 3 bases clipped from V and 5 bases from J, the junction kept 15 bases outside the gene matches. The CDR3 extends over 19 amino acids. The source material, RNA transcripts, was used to amplify TCR beta CDR3 regions. A set of HTBI primers served as the primers for a first-round RT-PCR of the TCR CDR3. Via MiXCR, TCRdb re-called the multiplex PCR reads, giving one row per CDR3 protein. The data show roughly 650,000 distinct CDR3 sequences, with about a sixth seen just once and 2.5% to 4% held by the top ten. Specimen: blood. The J gene is TRBJ2-1, the V gene TRBV7-9; TRBD2 matches 11 bases. This clonotype originated in a woman aged 40 to 55 with Graves' ophthalmopathy. CDR3 nucleotide sequence: TGTGCCAGCAGCTTCCAAACGTTTAGCGGGAGGGGGTTGAACAATGAGCAGTTCTTC. Amino acid sequence: CASSFQTFSGRGLNNEQFF.